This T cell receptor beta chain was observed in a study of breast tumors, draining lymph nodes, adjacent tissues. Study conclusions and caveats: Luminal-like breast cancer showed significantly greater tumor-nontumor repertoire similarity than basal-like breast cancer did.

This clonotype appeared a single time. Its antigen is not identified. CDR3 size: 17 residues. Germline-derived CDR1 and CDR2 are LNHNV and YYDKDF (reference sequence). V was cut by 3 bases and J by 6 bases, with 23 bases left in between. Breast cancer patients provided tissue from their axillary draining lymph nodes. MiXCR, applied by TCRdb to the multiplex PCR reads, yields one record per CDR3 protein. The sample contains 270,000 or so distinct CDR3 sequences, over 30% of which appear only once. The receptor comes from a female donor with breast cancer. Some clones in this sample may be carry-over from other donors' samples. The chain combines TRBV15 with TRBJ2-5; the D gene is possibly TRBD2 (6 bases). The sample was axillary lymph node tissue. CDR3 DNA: TGTGCCACCAGCAGTGCTAGAGATCTCGCGGGAATGCAGACCCAGTACTTC. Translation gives CATSSARDLAGMQTQYF.